The 9 T cell receptor beta chains below were found in one sample sequenced in a study of blood T cell repertoires in COVID-19. Produced via immunoSEQ multiplex PCR; TCRdb's table is partial and in-frame only. The sample lists approximately 220,000 clones; approximately 86% were seen once. The sequenced material came from PBMCs or T cells enriched from blood (not recorded which). The receptors shown here come from a woman in her forties with acute COVID-19.

The chain carries TRBV29-1 and TRBJ1-1; D unresolved. The V end lost 5 bases, the J end lost 2 bases, and 15 bases lay between the germline ends. This CDR3 is built from 14 residues. The germline V gene encodes CDR1 SQVTM and CDR2 ANQGSEA. In DNA, the CDR3 is TGCAGCGTTTATTCATACGGAGTAAACACTGAAGCTTTCTTT. Protein product: CSVYSYGVNTEAFF.

The CDR3 loop reads CASISGNFYNEQFF. The CDR3 DNA is TGTGCCAGCATCAGCGGGAACTTCTACAATGAGCAGTTCTTC. The chain joins TRBV28 to TRBJ2-1; 7 nucleotides line up with TRBD2. This CDR3 has 14 amino acids. Germline V gene lookup returns CDR1 MDHEN and CDR2 SYDVKM. After removal of 7 bases from V and 3 bases from J, the junction contained 6 bases not matched to a gene.

J is TRBJ1-2 and V is TRBV7-9; D might be TRBD1 (5 bases). Germline CDR1 is SEHNR and CDR2 is FQNEAQ (reference sequence). This CDR3 comprises 14 residues. Trimming stripped 2 bases from V and 6 bases from J, with 13 bases between. DNA for the CDR3: TGTGCCAGCAGCTTAAGTGGGGCAATCCATGGCTACACCTTC. Translation: CASSLSGAIHGYTF.

The chain couples TRBV11-1 to TRBJ2-1; the D is unclear. The CDR3 length is 12 residues. CDR1 and CDR2 (germline): SGHAT, FQDESV (reference sequence). V lost 2 bases and J lost 9, with 8 bases in between. The CDR3 loop reads CASSLPLGEQFF. The CDR3 DNA reads as TGTGCCAGCAGCTTACCCCTCGGTGAGCAGTTCTTC.

The genes are TRBV5-1 and TRBJ2-7; 7 bases are a match to TRBD2. V lost 2 bases to trimming and J lost 5 bases; unmatched junction nucleotides: 13. Germline V gene sequence: CDR1 SGHRS, CDR2 YFSETQ. The CDR3 is made up of 16 amino acids. CDR3 region: CASSLPKREGRHEQYF. Written as DNA, the CDR3 is TGCGCCAGCAGCTTACCTAAGAGGGAGGGAAGGCACGAGCAGTACTTC.

The chain uses TRBV29-1 and TRBJ2-2; maybe TRBD2 (6 bases). CDR1 and CDR2 from the germline V gene are SQVTM and ANQGSEA. Trimming took 4 bases from V and 4 from J, leaving 7 bases between them. The CDR3 is made up of 12 amino acids. CDR3 sequence reads: CSVGEATGELFF. CDR3 DNA: TGCAGCGTTGGGGAGGCCACCGGGGAGCTGTTTTTT.

V is TRBV10-3 and J is TRBJ2-7, with 11 bases matching TRBD2. The CDR3 spans 16 residues. Germline lookup yields CDR1 ENHRY and CDR2 SYGVKD. J lost 1 base, V lost 1 base, and 3 bases had no gene match. CDR3: CAISEWLAGGSYEQYF. DNA of the CDR3: TGTGCCATCAGTGAGTGGCTAGCGGGAGGTTCCTACGAGCAGTACTTC.

This chain uses TRBV5-1 with TRBJ2-5; 8 bases are shared with TRBD1. CDR3 size: 15 residues. Germline V gene lookup returns CDR1 SGHRS and CDR2 YFSETQ. V lost 4 bases, J lost 1 base, and 6 bases stayed unmatched. The DNA for the CDR3 is TGCGCCAGCAGCCCCACCGGGACAGGCCAAGAGACCCAGTACTTC. Translating gives CASSPTGTGQETQYF.

This clone was counted only a few times. The V call is TRBV2, the J call TRBJ1-2; 8 bases map to TRBD1. The germline CDR1 and CDR2 sequences are SNHLY and FYNNEI. The CDR3 covers 14 residues. The V gene end was trimmed by 7 bases and the J gene end by 8 bases; junction bases not matched to a gene: 12. The CDR3 protein is CASNPGQERVGYTF. CDR3 bases: TGTGCCAGCAATCCGGGACAGGAAAGGGTAGGCTACACCTTC. The entire variable domain, with the rest obtained from reference TRBV2 and TRBJ1-2, is as follows: EPEVTQTPSHQVTQMGQEVILRCVPISNHLYFYWYRQILGQKVEFLVSFYNNEISEKSEIFDDQFSVERPDGSNFTLKIRSTKLEDSAMYFCASNPGQERVGYTFGSGTRLTVV.